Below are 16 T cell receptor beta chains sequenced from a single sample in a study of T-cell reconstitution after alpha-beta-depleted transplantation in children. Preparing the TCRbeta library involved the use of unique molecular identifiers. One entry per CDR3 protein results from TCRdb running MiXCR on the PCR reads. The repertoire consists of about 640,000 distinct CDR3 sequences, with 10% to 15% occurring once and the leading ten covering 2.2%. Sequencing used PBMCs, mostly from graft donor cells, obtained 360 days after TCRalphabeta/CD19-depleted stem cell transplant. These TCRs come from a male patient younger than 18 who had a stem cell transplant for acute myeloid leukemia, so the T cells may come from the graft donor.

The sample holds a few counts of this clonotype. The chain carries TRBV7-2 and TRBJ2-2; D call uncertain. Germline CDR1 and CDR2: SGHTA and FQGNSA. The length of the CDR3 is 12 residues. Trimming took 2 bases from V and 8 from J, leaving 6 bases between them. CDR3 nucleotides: TGTGCCAGCAGCTTAAAGTGGGGGGAGCTGTTTTTT. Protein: CASSLKWGELFF.

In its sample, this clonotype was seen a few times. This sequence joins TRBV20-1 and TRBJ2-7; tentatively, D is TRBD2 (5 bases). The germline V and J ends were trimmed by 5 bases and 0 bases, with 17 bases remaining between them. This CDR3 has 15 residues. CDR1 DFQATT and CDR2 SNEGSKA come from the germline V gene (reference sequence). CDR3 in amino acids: CSAVVIALSSYEQYF. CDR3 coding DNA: TGCAGTGCTGTGGTAATAGCGTTGAGCTCCTACGAGCAGTACTTC.

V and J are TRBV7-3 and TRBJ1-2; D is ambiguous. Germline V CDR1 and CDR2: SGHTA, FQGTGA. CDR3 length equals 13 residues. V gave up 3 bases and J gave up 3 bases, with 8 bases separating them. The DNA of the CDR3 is TGTGCCAGCAGCTTTGGCCTTGACTATGGCTACACCTTC. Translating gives CASSFGLDYGYTF.

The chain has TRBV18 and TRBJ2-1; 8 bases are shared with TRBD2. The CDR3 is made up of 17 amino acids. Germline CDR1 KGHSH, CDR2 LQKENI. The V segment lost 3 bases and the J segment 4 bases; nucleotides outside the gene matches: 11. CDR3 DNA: TGTGCCAGCTCACCCTTACCTATCGGGAGGGGGTACAATGAGCAGTTCTTC. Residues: CASSPLPIGRGYNEQFF. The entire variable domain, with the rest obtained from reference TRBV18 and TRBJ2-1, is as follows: NAGVMQNPRHLVRRRGQEARLRCSPMKGHSHVYWYRQLPEEGLKFMVYLQKENIIDESGMPKERFSAEFPKEGPSILRIQQVVRGDSAAYFCASSPLPIGRGYNEQFFGPGTRLTVL.

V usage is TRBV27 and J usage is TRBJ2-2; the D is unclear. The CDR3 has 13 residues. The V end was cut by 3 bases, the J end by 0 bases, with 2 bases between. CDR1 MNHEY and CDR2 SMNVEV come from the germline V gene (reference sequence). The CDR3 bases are TGTGCCAGCAGTTTCACGAACACCGGGGAGCTGTTTTTT. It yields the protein CASSFTNTGELFF.

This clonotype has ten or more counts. The CDR3 protein is CASSSPLISSYNEQFF. For the CDR3, the DNA is TGTGCCAGCAGCTCCCCTCTAATTAGCTCCTACAATGAGCAGTTCTTC. The chain joins TRBV7-6 to TRBJ2-1; no firm D call. CDR1 is SGHVS, CDR2 FNYEAQ, per germline. CDR3 length equals 16 residues. V was cut by 4 bases and J by 0 bases, with 13 bases left in between.

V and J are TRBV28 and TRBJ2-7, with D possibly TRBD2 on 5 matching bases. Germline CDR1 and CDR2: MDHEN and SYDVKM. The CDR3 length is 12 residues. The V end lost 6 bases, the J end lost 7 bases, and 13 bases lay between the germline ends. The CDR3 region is CASRKNSGEQYF. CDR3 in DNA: TGTGCCAGCAGGAAAAATTCGGGGGAGCAGTACTTC. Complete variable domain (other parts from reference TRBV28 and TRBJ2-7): DVKVTQSSRYLVKRTGEKVFLECVQDMDHENMFWYRQDPGLGLRLIYFSYDVKMKEKGDIPEGYSVSREKKERFSLILESASTNQTSMYLCASRKNSGEQYFGPGTRLTVT.

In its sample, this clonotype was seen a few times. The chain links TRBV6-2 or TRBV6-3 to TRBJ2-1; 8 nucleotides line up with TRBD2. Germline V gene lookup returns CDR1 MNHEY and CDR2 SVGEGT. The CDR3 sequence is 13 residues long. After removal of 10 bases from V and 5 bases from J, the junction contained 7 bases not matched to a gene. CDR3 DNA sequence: TGTGCCACCCGGCCGGGAGGGGACAATGAGCAGTTCTTC. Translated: CATRPGGDNEQFF.

This CDR3 reads CSGLKASGSGTGELFF. The CDR3 DNA is TGCAGCGGACTAAAGGCTAGCGGGAGTGGCACCGGGGAGCTGTTTTTT. V is TRBV29-1 and J is TRBJ2-2, with TRBD2 matching over 10 bases. The CDR3 covers 16 residues. V gave up 7 bases and J gave up 4 bases; unmatched junction bases: 12. Germline loops: CDR1 SQVTM, CDR2 ANQGSEA.

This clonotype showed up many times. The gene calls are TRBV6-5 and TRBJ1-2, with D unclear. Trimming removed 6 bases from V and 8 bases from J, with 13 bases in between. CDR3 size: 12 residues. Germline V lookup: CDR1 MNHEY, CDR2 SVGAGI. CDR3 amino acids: CASSPASGGYTF. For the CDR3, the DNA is TGTGCCAGCAGCCCAGCCAGCGGGGGCTACACCTTC.

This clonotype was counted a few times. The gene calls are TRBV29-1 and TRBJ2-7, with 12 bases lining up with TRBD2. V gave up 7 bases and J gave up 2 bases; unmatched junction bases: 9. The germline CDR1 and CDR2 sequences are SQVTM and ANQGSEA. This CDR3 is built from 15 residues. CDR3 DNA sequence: TGCAGCGACGTCCCCCTAGCGGGAGGGCCCTACGAGCAGTACTTC. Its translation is CSDVPLAGGPYEQYF.

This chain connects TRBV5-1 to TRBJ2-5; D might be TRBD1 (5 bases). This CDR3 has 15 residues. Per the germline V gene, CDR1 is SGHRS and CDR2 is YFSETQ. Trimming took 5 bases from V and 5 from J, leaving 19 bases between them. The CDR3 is CASRLRRVRKETQYF. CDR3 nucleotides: TGCGCCAGCAGGTTGCGCAGGGTACGGAAGGAGACCCAGTACTTC.

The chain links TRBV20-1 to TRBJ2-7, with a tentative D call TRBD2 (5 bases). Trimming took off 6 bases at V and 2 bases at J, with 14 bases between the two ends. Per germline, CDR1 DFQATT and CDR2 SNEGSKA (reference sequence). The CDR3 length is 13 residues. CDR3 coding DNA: TGCAGTGCCTCGGGGTCGGGTACCTACGAGCAGTACTTC. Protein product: CSASGSGTYEQYF.

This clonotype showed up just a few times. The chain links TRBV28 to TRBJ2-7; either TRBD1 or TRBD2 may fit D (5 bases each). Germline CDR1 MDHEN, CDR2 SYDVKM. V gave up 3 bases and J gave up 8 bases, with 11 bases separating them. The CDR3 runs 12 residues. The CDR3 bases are TGTGCCAGCAGTTTGTTGGGACGTAAGCAGTACTTC. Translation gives CASSLLGRKQYF.

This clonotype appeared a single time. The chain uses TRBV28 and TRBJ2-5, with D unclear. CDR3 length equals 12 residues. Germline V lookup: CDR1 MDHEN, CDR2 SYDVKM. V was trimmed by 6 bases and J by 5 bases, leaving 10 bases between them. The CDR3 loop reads CASRDGWETQYF. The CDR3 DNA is TGTGCCAGCAGAGACGGTTGGGAGACCCAGTACTTC.

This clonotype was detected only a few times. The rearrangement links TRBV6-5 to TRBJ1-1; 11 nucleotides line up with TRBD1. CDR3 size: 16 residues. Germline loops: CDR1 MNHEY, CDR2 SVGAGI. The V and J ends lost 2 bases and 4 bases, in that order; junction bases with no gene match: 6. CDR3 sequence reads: CASSYAGQGAGTEAFF. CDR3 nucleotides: TGTGCCAGCAGTTACGCTGGACAGGGGGCTGGCACTGAAGCTTTCTTT.